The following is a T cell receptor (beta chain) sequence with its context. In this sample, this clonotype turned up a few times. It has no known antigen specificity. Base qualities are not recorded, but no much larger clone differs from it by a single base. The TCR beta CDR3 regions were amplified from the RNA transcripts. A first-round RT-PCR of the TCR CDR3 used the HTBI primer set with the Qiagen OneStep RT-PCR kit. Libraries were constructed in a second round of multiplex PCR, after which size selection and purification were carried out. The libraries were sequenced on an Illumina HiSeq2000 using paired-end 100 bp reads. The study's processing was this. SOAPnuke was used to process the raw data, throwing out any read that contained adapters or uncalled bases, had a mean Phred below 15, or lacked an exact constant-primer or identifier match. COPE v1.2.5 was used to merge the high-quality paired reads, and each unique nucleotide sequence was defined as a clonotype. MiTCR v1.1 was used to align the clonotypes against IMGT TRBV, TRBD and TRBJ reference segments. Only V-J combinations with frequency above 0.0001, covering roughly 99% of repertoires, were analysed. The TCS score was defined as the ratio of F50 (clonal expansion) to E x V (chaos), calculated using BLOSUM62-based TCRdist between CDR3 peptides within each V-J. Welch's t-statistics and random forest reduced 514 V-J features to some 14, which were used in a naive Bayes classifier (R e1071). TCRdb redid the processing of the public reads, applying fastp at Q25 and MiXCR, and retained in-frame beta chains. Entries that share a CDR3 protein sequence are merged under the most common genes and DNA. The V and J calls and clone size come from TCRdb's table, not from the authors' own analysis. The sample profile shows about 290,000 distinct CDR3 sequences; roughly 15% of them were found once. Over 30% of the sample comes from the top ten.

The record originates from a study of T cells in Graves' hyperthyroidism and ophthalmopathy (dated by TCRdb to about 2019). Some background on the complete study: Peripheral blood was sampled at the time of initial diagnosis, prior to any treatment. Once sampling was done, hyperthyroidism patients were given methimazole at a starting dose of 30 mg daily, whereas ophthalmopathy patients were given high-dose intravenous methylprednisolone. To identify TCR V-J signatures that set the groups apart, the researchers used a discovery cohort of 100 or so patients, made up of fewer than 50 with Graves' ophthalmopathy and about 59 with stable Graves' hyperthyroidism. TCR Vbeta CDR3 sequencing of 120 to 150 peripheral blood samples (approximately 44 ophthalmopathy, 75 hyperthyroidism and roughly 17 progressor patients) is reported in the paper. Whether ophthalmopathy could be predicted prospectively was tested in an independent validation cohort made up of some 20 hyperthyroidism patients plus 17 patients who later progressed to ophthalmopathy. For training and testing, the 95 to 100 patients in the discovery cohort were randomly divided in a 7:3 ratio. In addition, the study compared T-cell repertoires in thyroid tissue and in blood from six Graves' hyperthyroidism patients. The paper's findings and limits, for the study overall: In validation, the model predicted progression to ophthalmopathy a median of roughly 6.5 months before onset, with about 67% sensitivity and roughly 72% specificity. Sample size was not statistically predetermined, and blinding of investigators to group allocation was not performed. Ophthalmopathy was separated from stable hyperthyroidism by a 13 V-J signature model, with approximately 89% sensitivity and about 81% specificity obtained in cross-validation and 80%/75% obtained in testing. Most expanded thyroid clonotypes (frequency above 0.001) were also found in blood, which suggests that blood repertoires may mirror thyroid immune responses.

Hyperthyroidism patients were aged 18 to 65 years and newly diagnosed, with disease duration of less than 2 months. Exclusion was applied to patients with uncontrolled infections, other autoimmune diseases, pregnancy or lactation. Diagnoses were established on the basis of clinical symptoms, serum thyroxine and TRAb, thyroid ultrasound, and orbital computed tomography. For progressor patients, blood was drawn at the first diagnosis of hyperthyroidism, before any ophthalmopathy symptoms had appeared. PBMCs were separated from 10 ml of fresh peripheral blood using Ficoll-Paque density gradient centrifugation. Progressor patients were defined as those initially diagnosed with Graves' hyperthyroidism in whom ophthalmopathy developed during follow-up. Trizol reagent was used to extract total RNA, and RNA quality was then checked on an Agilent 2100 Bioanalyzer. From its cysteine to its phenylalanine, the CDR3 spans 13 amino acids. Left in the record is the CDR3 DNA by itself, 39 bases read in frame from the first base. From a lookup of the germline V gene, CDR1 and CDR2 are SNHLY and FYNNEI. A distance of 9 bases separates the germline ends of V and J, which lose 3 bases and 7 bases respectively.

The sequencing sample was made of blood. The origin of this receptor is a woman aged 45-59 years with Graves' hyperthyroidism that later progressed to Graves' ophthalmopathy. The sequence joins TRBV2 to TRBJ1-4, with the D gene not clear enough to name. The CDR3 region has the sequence CASSEIQSEKLFF. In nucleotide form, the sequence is TGTGCCAGCAGTGAGATCCAGAGTGAAAAACTGTTTTTT. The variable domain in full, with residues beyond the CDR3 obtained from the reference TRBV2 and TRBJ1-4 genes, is EPEVTQTPSHQVTQMGQEVILRCVPISNHLYFYWYRQILGQKVEFLVSFYNNEISEKSEIFDDQFSVERPDGSNFTLKIRSTKLEDSAMYFCASSEIQSEKLFFGSGTQLSVL.